The clone carrying this T cell receptor (beta chain) was recorded only once. Its antigen is undetermined. The data derive from a study of cytomegalovirus exposure and HLA in healthy donors. In the PCR, 60 Vbeta and 13 Jbeta primers were used. Original processing methods: Later, 80 million or so unique TCR beta chains were counted in an analysis, and approximately 10 million of them were shared. The method was immunoSEQ multiplex PCR; TCRdb's version includes in-frame clones alone and lacks a portion of them. The DNA gave D and trimming, while V, J and clone size come from that table. The top ten hold 6% to 8% of the sample, which has about 120,000 clones, roughly four fifths seen once. Study-level points and caveats: DRB1 showed the most TCR associations and HLA-C the fewest in a later analysis, as rates varied by HLA locus. Reported performance of the classifier showed diagnosis of cytomegalovirus status with high specificity and sensitivity. A list of 150 or so TCR beta chains associated with cytomegalovirus was given.

The CDR3 covers 15 residues. CDR1 is SGHVT and CDR2 is SQSDAQ in the germline V gene. With 2 bases clipped from V and 3 bases from J, the junction kept 4 bases outside the gene matches. This TCR came from a woman aged 40 to 49 in good health and CMV-seronegative. The chain has TRBV7-4 and TRBJ2-5; 9 positions agree with TRBD2. The specimen was PBMCs. The CDR3 DNA sequence: TGTGCCAGCAGCTTATCTAGCGGGGAAGAAGAGACCCAGTACTTC. This encodes CASSLSSGEEETQYF.